Sequencing of this TCR beta chain was carried out in a study of graft-versus-host responses after intestinal transplantation. Study at large: Anti-thymocyte globulin served as induction for all recipients, who then took tacrolimus and steroids for three to four years.

Some clones are missing from TCRdb's copy, which holds only in-frame ones; the method was immunoSEQ multiplex PCR. The data hold some 120,000 clones, with about nine tenths observed a single time. In regard to this clone: Its antigen is undetermined.

Notes on the study in general: Early post-transplant HvG declines showed an association with peak circulating GvH clone levels. Recipient bone marrow held GvH clones, some seen earlier in ileum or blood. Those patients showing graft-donor T cell macrochimerism displayed high graft-versus-host to host-versus-graft clonal ratios in allografts.

V shed 1 base and J 5 bases; nucleotides not matched to a gene: 0. Per germline, CDR1 SGHTA and CDR2 FQGNSA. The CDR3 loop spans 13 amino acids. The source was unstimulated CD4+ T cells sorted from spleen or lymph node cells, collected before intestinal transplant. This TCR derives from a human donor who received an intestinal transplant. This chain links TRBV7-2 with TRBJ2-5; TRBD1 matches at 8 bases. DNA for the CDR3: TGTGCCAGCAGCTTAGGGACAGGGGAGACCCAGTACTTC. It yields the protein CASSLGTGETQYF. The whole variable domain, remainder taken from reference TRBV7-2 and TRBJ2-5, is GAGVSQSPSNKVTEKGKDVELRCDPISGHTALYWYRQSLGQGLEFLIYFQGNSAPDKSGLPSDRFSAERTGGSVSTLTIQRTQQEDSAVYLCASSLGTGETQYFGPGTRLLVL.